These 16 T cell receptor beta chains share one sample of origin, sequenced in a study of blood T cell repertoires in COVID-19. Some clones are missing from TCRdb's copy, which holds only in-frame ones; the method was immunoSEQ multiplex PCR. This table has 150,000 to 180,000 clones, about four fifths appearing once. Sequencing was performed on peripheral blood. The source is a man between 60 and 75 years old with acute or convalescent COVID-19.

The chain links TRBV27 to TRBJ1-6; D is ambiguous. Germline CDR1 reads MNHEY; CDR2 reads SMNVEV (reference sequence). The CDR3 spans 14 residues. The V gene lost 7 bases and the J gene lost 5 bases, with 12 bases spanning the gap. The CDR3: CASKWAGDNSPLHF. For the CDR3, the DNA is TGTGCCAGCAAGTGGGCAGGTGATAATTCACCCCTCCACTTT.

The CDR3 loop is CASSPRTGYNEQFF. DNA of the CDR3: TGTGCCAGCTCACCCAGGACAGGGTACAATGAGCAGTTCTTC. V usage is TRBV18 and J usage is TRBJ2-1; 8 bases fit TRBD1. V was pared by 3 bases and J by 4 bases, with 2 bases of the junction left unmatched. This CDR3 has 14 amino acids. Germline V gene data show CDR1 as KGHSH and CDR2 as LQKENI.

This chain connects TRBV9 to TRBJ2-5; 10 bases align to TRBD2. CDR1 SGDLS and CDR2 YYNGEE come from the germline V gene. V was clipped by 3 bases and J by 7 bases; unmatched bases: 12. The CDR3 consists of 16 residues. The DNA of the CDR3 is TGTGCCAGCAGCGAGCTAGCGGGGGCGTCCGTAGGGACCCAGTACTTC. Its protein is CASSELAGASVGTQYF. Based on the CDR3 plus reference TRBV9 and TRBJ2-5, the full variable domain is DSGVTQTPKHLITATGQRVTLRCSPRSGDLSVYWYQQSLDQGLQFLIQYYNGEERAKGNILERFSAQQFPDLHSELNLSSLELGDSALYFCASSELAGASVGTQYFGPGTRLLVL.

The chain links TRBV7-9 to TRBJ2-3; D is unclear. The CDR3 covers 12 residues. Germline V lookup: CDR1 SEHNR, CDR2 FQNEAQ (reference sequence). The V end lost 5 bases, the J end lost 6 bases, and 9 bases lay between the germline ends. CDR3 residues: CASSPPRDTQYF. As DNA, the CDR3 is TGTGCCAGCAGCCCTCCTCGGGATACGCAGTATTTT. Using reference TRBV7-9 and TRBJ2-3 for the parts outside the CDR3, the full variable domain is DTGVSQNPRHKITKRGQNVTFRCDPISEHNRLYWYRQTLGQGPEFLTYFQNEAQLEKSRLLSDRFSAERPKGSFSTLEIQRTEQGDSAMYLCASSPPRDTQYFGPGTRLTVL.

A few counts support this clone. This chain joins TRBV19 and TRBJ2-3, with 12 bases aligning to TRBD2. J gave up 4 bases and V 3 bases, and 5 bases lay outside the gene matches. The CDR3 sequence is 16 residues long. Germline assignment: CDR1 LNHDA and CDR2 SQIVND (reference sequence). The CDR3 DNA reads TGTGCCAGTAGTATTGGAACTAGCGGGAGGTCAGATACGCAGTATTTT. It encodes CASSIGTSGRSDTQYF. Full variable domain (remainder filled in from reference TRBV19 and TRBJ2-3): DGGITQSPKYLFRKEGQNVTLSCEQNLNHDAMYWYRQDPGQGLRLIYYSQIVNDFQKGDIAEGYSVSREKKESFPLTVTSAQKNPTAFYLCASSIGTSGRSDTQYFGPGTRLTVL.

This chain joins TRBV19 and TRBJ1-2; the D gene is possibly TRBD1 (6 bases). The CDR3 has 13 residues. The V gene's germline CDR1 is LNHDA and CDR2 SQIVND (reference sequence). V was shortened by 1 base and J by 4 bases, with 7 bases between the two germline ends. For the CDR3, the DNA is TGTGCCAGTAGTATAGGGACAGCCTATGGCTACACCTTC. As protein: CASSIGTAYGYTF.

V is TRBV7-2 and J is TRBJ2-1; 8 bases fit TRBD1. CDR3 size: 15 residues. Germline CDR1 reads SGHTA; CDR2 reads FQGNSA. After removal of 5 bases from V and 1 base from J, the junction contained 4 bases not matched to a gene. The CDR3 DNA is TGTGCCAGCAGCCCGGACAGGGTTTCCTACAATGAGCAGTTCTTC. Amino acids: CASSPDRVSYNEQFF.

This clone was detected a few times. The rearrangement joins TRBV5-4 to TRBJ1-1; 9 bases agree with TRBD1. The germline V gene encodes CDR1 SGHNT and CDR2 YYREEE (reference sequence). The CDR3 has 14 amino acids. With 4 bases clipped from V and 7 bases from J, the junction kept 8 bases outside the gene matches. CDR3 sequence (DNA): TGTGCCAGCAGCCTACCGGGACAGGGTAGTGAAGCTTTCTTT. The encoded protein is CASSLPGQGSEAFF. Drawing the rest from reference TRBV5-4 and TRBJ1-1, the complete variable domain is ETGVTQSPTHLIKTRGQQVTLRCSSQSGHNTVSWYQQALGQGPQFIFQYYREEENGRGNFPPRFSGLQFPNYSSELNVNALELDDSALYLCASSLPGQGSEAFFGQGTRLTVV.

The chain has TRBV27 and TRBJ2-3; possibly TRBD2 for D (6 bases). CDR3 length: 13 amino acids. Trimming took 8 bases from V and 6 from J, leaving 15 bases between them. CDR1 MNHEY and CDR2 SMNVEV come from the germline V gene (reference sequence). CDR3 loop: CASGRGIFDTQYF. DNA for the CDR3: TGTGCCAGCGGGCGGGGCATTTTTGATACGCAGTATTTT.

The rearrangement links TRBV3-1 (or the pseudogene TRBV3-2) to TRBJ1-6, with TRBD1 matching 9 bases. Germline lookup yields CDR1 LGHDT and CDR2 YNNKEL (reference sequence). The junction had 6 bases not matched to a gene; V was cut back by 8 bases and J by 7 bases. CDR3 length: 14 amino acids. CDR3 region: CASQTGTGNSPLHF. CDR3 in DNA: TGTGCCAGCCAAACCGGGACAGGGAATTCACCCCTCCACTTT.

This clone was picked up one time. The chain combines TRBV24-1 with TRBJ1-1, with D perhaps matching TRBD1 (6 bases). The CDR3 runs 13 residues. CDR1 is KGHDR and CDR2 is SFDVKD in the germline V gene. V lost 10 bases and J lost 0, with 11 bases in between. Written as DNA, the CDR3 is TGTGCCACAAGGGACATCATGAACACTGAAGCTTTCTTT. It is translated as CATRDIMNTEAFF.

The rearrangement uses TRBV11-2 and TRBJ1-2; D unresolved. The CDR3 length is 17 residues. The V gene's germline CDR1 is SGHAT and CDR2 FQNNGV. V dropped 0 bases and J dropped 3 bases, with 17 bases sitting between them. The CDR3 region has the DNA TGTGCCAGCAGCTTAGATTCAAGTAGAGCTATGGACTATGGCTACACCTTC. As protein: CASSLDSSRAMDYGYTF.

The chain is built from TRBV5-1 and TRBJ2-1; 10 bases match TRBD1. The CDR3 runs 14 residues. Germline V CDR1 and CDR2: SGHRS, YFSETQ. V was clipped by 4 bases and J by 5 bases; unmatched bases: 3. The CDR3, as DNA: TGCGCCAGCAGCAGACAGGGGGCGGACAATGAGCAGTTCTTC. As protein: CASSRQGADNEQFF.

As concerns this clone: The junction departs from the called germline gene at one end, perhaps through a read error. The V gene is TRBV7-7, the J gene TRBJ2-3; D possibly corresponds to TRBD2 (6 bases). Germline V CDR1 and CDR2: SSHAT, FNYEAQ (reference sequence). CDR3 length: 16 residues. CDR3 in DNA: TGTGCTAGCAGCTTAGGGGTAGCCGGAGGGACAGATACGCAGTATTTT. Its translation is CASSLGVAGGTDTQYF.

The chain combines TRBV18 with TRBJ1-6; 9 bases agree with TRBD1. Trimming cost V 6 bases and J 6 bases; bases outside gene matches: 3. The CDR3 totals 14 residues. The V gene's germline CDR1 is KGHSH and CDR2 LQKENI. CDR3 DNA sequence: TGTGCCAGCTCGCGGGACAGGGTTAATTCACCCCTCCACTTT. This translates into CASSRDRVNSPLHF.

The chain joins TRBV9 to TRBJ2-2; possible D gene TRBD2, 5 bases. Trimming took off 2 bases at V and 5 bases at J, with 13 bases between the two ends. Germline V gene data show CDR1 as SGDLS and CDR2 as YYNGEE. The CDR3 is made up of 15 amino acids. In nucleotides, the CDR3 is TGTGCCAGCAGCGTCTCTAGCCGCTTTACCGGGGAGCTGTTTTTT. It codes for CASSVSSRFTGELFF.